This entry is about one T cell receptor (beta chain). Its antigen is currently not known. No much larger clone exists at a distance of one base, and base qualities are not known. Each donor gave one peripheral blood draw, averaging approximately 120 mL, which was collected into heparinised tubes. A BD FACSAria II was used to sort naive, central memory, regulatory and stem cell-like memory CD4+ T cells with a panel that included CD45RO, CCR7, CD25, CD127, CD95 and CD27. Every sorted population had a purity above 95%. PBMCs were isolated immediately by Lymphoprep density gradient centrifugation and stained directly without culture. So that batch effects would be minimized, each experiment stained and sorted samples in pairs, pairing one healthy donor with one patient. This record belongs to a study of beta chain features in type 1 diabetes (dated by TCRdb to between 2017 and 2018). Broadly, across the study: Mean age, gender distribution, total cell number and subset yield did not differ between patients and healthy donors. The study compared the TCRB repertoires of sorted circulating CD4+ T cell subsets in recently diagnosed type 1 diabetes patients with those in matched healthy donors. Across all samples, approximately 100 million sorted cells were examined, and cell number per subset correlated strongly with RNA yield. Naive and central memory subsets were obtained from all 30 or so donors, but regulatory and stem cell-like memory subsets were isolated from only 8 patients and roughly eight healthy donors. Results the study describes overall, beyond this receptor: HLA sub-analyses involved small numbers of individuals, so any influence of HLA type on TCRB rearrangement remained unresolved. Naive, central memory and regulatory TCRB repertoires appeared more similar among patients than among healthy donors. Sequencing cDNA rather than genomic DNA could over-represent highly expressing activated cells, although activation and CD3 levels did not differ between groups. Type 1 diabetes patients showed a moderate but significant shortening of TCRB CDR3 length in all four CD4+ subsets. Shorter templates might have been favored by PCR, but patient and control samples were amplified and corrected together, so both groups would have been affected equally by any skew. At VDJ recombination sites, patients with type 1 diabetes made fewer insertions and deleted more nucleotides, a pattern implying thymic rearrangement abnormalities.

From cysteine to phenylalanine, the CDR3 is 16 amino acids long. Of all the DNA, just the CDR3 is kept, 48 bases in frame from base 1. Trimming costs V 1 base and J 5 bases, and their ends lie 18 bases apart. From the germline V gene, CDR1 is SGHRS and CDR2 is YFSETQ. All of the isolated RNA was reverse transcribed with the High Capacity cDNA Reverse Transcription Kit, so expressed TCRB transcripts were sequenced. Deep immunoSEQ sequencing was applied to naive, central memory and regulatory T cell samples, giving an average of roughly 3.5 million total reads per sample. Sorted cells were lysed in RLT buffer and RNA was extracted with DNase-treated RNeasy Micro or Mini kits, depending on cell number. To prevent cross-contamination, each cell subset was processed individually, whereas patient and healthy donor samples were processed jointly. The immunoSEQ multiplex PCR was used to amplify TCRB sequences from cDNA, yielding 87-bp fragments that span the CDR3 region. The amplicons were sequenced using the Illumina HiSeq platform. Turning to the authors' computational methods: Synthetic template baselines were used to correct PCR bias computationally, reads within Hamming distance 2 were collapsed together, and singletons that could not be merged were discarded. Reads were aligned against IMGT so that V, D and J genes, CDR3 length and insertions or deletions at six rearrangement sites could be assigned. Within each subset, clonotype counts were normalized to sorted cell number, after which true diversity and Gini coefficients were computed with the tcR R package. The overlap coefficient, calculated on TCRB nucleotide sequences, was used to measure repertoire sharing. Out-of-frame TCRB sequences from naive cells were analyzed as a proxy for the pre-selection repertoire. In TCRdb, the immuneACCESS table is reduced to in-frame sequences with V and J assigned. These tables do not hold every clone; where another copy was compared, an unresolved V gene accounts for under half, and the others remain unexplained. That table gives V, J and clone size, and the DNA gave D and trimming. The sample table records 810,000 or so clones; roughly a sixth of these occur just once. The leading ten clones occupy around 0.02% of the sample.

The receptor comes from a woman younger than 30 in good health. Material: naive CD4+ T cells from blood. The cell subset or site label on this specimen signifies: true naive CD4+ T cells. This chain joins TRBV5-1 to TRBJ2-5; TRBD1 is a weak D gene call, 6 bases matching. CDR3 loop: CASSLMPWQGTETQYF. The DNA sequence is TGCGCCAGCAGCTTGATGCCCTGGCAGGGGACCGAGACCCAGTACTTC.